The TCR beta chain under discussion was sequenced for a study of blood T cell repertoires in COVID-19. Background on the study: The origin of the acute and convalescent COVID-19 samples was the United States, Italy and Spain.

The CDR3 totals 12 residues. J lost 5 bases, V lost 5 bases, and 0 bases had no gene match. Germline V gene lookup returns CDR1 LGHNT and CDR2 FRNRAP. In the source study's methods: For nucleated cells, counts were estimated from reference gene primer amplification. Repertoires were generated with immunoSEQ multiplex PCR, while TCRdb's copy carries only in-frame clones and drops some. That table gives V, J and clone size, and the DNA gave D and trimming. The top ten hold roughly 0.9% of the sample, which has 350,000 to 400,000 clones, roughly nine tenths seen once. The chain carries TRBV12-5 and TRBJ2-1, with 7 bases identical to TRBD1. The source material was PBMCs or T cells enriched from blood (not recorded which). This TCR derives from a woman aged 40 to 50 who had been exposed to COVID-19. The CDR3 DNA reads as TGTGCTAGTGGTGACAGGGACAATGAGCAGTTCTTC. Translating gives CASGDRDNEQFF.